This is a list of T cell receptor beta chains from one sample in a study of technical replicates of blood from several donors. The table came from immunoSEQ multiplex PCR; TCRdb's copy has only in-frame clones and leaves some out. The sample lists nearly 90,000 clones, approximately 95% occurring once. The specimen sequenced was T cells isolated from PBMCs. The source is a human donor in good health. CDR3s include the opening cysteine and the closing phenylalanine or tryptophan. Each record gives: D gene, clone size, J gene, V gene, CDR3 DNA, CDR3 protein. A D gene is named only where the DNA matches it firmly. Only some rows state a clone size, as once, few, many or a class for expanded clones.

D gene: TRBD2; clone size: -; J gene: TRBJ2-1; V gene: TRBV4-3; CDR3 DNA: TGCGCCAGCAGCCAAGATATGACTAGCGCATACAATGAGCAGTTCTTC; CDR3 protein: CASSQDMTSAYNEQFF
D gene: TRBD1; clone size: -; J gene: TRBJ1-1; V gene: TRBV29-1; CDR3 DNA: TGCAGCGCGGCGACAGGGAGTAGCACTGAAGCTTTCTTT; CDR3 protein: CSAATGSSTEAFF
D gene: TRBD2; clone size: -; J gene: TRBJ2-1; V gene: TRBV7-9; CDR3 DNA: TGTGCCAGCAGCCCTGGGACTAGCCGGGATGTCTTC; CDR3 protein: CASSPGTSRDVF
D gene: -; clone size: -; J gene: TRBJ1-1; V gene: TRBV20-1; CDR3 DNA: TGCAGTGCTAGAGATAGAACTGAAGCTTTCTTT; CDR3 protein: CSARDRTEAFF
D gene: TRBD2; clone size: -; J gene: TRBJ2-1; V gene: TRBV19; CDR3 DNA: TGTGCCAGTAGTATCGAGCGGGGAACCAAACAGTTCTTC; CDR3 protein: CASSIERGTKQFF
D gene: -; clone size: medium-sized; J gene: TRBJ2-1; V gene: TRBV2; CDR3 DNA: TGTGCCAGCAGTGTGACTTCCTACAATGAGCAGTTCTTC; CDR3 protein: CASSVTSYNEQFF
D gene: TRBD2; clone size: -; J gene: TRBJ2-1; V gene: TRBV6-4; CDR3 DNA: TGTGCCAGCAGTCCTCTAGCGGAAACCTCCTACAATGAGCAGTTCTTC; CDR3 protein: CASSPLAETSYNEQFF
D gene: TRBD1; clone size: -; J gene: TRBJ2-1; V gene: TRBV28; CDR3 DNA: TGTGCCAGCAGTATCGACCGGGACAGGAATGAGCAGTTCTTC; CDR3 protein: CASSIDRDRNEQFF
D gene: -; clone size: -; J gene: TRBJ1-1; V gene: TRBV5-6; CDR3 DNA: TGTGCCAGCAGCTTGTCGGCGGCGCAGGCTTTCTTT; CDR3 protein: CASSLSAAQAFF
D gene: -; clone size: once; J gene: TRBJ1-1; V gene: TRBV5-1; CDR3 DNA: TGCGCCAGCAGGGAAACAGGGCGGGGGACTGAAGCTTTCTTT; CDR3 protein: CASRETGRGTEAFF
D gene: TRBD1; clone size: -; J gene: TRBJ1-1; V gene: TRBV9; CDR3 DNA: TGTGCCAGATACCAGGACAGGGATAACACTGAAGCTTTCTTT; CDR3 protein: CARYQDRDNTEAFF
D gene: TRBD2; clone size: -; J gene: TRBJ2-5; V gene: TRBV4-3; CDR3 DNA: TGCGCCAGCAGCCAAGGACTAGCGGGAGACTATCAGTACTTC; CDR3 protein: CASSQGLAGDYQYF
D gene: TRBD1; clone size: -; J gene: TRBJ1-5; V gene: TRBV28; CDR3 DNA: TGTGCCAGCAGTGAGGACAGGGTCAATCAGCCCCAGCATTTT; CDR3 protein: CASSEDRVNQPQHF
D gene: TRBD2; clone size: -; J gene: TRBJ2-1; V gene: TRBV2; CDR3 DNA: TGTGCCAGCACTAGCGGGATTACGACTGAGCAGTTCTTC; CDR3 protein: CASTSGITTEQFF
D gene: -; clone size: -; J gene: TRBJ1-4; V gene: TRBV7-9; CDR3 DNA: TGTGCCAGCAGCTTAGTTCTGGGGGCGGAAAAACTGTTTTTT; CDR3 protein: CASSLVLGAEKLFF
D gene: TRBD1; clone size: -; J gene: TRBJ1-1; V gene: TRBV10-1; CDR3 DNA: TGCGCCAGCAGCCAAGGGACAGGCGGGGACGCTTTCTTT; CDR3 protein: CASSQGTGGDAFF
D gene: TRBD1; clone size: -; J gene: TRBJ2-3; V gene: TRBV7-9; CDR3 DNA: TGTGCCAGCAGCTTAACAGGGGGCACAGATATGCAGTATTTT; CDR3 protein: CASSLTGGTDMQYF
D gene: TRBD2; clone size: -; J gene: TRBJ2-1; V gene: TRBV7-3; CDR3 DNA: TGTGCCAGCAGCCCGATAGCGGGAGGGCCATACAATGAGCAGTTCTTC; CDR3 protein: CASSPIAGGPYNEQFF
D gene: TRBD2; clone size: -; J gene: TRBJ2-3; V gene: TRBV28; CDR3 DNA: TGTGCCAGCAGTTTCTTCGCGGGAGGGCCCCGGGGCACAGATACGCAGTATTTT; CDR3 protein: CASSFFAGGPRGTDTQYF
D gene: TRBD1; clone size: -; J gene: TRBJ1-1; V gene: TRBV19; CDR3 DNA: TGTGCCAGTAGTATGCTGGCAGGGGGGTGGACTGAAGCTTTCTTT; CDR3 protein: CASSMLAGGWTEAFF
D gene: TRBD1; clone size: -; J gene: TRBJ1-2; V gene: TRBV7-9; CDR3 DNA: TGTGCCAGCAGCCTGACAGGGGCGGATGGCTACACCTTC; CDR3 protein: CASSLTGADGYTF
D gene: -; clone size: -; J gene: TRBJ1-5; V gene: TRBV28; CDR3 DNA: TGTGCCACCCGCTGGGCTAGCAATCAGCCCCAGCATTTT; CDR3 protein: CATRWASNQPQHF
D gene: TRBD1; clone size: -; J gene: TRBJ1-2; V gene: TRBV6-6; CDR3 DNA: TGTGCCAGCAGCCACGACAGGGTCCCTGGCTACACCTTC; CDR3 protein: CASSHDRVPGYTF
D gene: TRBD2; clone size: -; J gene: TRBJ2-7; V gene: TRBV27; CDR3 DNA: TGTGCCAGCAGTTTATTATCTCGGGAGGGTAGAGCCTACGAGCAGTACTTC; CDR3 protein: CASSLLSREGRAYEQYF
D gene: TRBD2; clone size: -; J gene: TRBJ2-3; V gene: TRBV28; CDR3 DNA: TGTGCCAGCAGCCAACCGGGACTAGCGGGAGAAACAGATACGCAGTATTTT; CDR3 protein: CASSQPGLAGETDTQYF
D gene: -; clone size: once; J gene: TRBJ2-5; V gene: TRBV4-1; CDR3 DNA: TGCGCCAGCAGCATACTCGGGGGAGAGACCCAGTACTTC; CDR3 protein: CASSILGGETQYF
D gene: -; clone size: -; J gene: TRBJ1-1; V gene: TRBV7-2; CDR3 DNA: TGTGCCAGCAGCTCGCGGCGGAGGACTGAAGCTTTCTTT; CDR3 protein: CASSSRRRTEAFF
D gene: TRBD2; clone size: -; J gene: TRBJ2-3; V gene: TRBV28; CDR3 DNA: TGTGCCAGCAGAGCGGGGCTCACAGATACGCAGTATTTT; CDR3 protein: CASRAGLTDTQYF
D gene: -; clone size: -; J gene: TRBJ2-5; V gene: TRBV7-7; CDR3 DNA: TGTGCTAGCAGCCCCTTCCGGGAGACTTCAGAGACCCAGTACTTC; CDR3 protein: CASSPFRETSETQYF
D gene: TRBD2; clone size: once; J gene: TRBJ2-3; V gene: TRBV5-4; CDR3 DNA: TGTGCCAGCAGCTTGGCGGGACTAGCGAGGACAGATACGCAGTATTTT; CDR3 protein: CASSLAGLARTDTQYF
D gene: TRBD1; clone size: -; J gene: TRBJ1-2; V gene: TRBV19; CDR3 DNA: TGTGCCAGTAGATTCCAGGGGGGCTATGGCTACACCTTC; CDR3 protein: CASRFQGGYGYTF
D gene: -; clone size: -; J gene: TRBJ2-7; V gene: TRBV11-3; CDR3 DNA: TGTGCCAGCAGCTTAGGCGGCAGGGCGAACGAGCAGTACTTC; CDR3 protein: CASSLGGRANEQYF
D gene: -; clone size: -; J gene: TRBJ1-5; V gene: TRBV5-1; CDR3 DNA: TGCGCCAGCAGCTTGAATGGGGCTTATAGCAATCAGCCCCAGCATTTT; CDR3 protein: CASSLNGAYSNQPQHF
D gene: -; clone size: -; J gene: TRBJ2-7; V gene: TRBV5-1; CDR3 DNA: TGCGCCAGCAGCTCGCCGACTACAGACCAATACGAGCAGTACTTC; CDR3 protein: CASSSPTTDQYEQYF